This T cell receptor (beta chain) was profiled in a study of T-cell reconstitution after alpha-beta-depleted transplantation in children. The TCRbeta library was prepared with unique molecular identifiers. TCRdb called the PCR reads again in MiXCR, with one record for every CDR3 protein. The sample records 65,000 to 75,000 distinct CDR3 sequences, roughly 4.5% being singletons. This clonotype was found many times. The specimen was PBMCs, mostly from graft donor cells, collected 180 days after TCRalphabeta/CD19-depleted stem cell transplant. The clonotype was recovered from a boy under two years old who had a stem cell transplant for acute myeloid leukemia, so the T cells may come from the graft donor.

The CDR3 DNA follows: TGCGCCAGCGGGAGAAACAGGGAAGGCACAGATACGCAGTATTTT. It is translated as CASGRNREGTDTQYF. The V and J genes are TRBV23-1 and TRBJ2-3, with D tentatively TRBD1 (6 bases). TRBV23-1 carries the ORF label, with uncertain function. The ends were cut back, 8 bases at V and 1 base at J, with 16 bases in the middle. The CDR3 consists of 15 residues.